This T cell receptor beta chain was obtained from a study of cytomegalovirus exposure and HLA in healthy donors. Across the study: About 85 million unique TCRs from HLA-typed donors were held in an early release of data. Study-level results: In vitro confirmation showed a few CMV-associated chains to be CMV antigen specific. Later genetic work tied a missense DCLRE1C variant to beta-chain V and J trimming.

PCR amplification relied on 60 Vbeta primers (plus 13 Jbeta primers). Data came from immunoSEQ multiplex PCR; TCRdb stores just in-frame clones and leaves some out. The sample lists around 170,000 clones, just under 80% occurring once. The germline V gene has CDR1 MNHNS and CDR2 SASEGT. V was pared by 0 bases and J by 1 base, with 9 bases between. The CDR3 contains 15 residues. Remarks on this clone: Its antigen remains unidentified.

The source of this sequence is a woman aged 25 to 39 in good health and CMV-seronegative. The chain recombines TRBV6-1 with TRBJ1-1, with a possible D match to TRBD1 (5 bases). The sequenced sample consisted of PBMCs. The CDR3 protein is CASSEATDSNTEAFF. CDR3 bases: TGTGCCAGCAGTGAAGCGACAGATTCGAACACTGAAGCTTTCTTT.